This T cell receptor beta chain was identified in a study of blood T cell repertoires in COVID-19. Study at large: The origin of the acute and convalescent COVID-19 samples was the United States, Italy and Spain. Nucleic acid was either cDNA or gDNA, and it came from T cells, B-cell-depleted T cells, or PBMCs.

CDR1 and CDR2 (germline): LGHDT, YNNKEL (reference sequence). CDR3 length equals 13 residues. The V and J ends lost 7 bases and 6 bases respectively, with 16 bases between them. Authors' processing steps: From reference gene primer amplification, estimates of nucleated cell counts were derived. TCRdb's copy holds only in-frame clones and misses some; the assay was immunoSEQ multiplex PCR. V and J calls and clone size are as listed in that table; D and trimming were resolved from the DNA. The sample carries 150,000 to 200,000 clones, over 75% recorded once. The receptor was derived from a man aged 50 to 59 who had recovered from COVID-19. The chain employs TRBV3-1 (or the pseudogene TRBV3-2) and TRBJ2-7, with D possibly matching TRBD1 (6 bases). Specimen: peripheral blood. The CDR3 region has the DNA TGTGCCAGCACCCCTTTGGGGGCTACCGAGCAGTACTTC. This encodes CASTPLGATEQYF.